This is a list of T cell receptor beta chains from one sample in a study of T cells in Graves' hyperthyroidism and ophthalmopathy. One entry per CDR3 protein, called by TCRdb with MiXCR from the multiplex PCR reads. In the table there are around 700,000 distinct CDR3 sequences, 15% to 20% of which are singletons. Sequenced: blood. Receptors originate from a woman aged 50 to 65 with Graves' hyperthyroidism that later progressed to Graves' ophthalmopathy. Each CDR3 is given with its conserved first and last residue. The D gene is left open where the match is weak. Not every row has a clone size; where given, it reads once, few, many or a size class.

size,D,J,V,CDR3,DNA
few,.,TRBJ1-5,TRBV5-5,CASSLYRDGQPQHF,TGTGCCAGCAGCTTGTATAGGGATGGTCAGCCCCAGCATTTT
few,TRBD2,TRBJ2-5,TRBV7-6,CASSPLQASGGRETQYF,TGTGCCAGCAGCCCACTTCAGGCTAGCGGGGGGAGAGAGACCCAGTACTTC
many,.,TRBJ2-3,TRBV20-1,CSADTHRTSTDTQYF,TGCAGTGCCGACACGCACAGAACTAGCACAGATACGCAGTATTTT
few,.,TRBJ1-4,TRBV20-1,CRVFSANEKLFF,TGCAGGGTATTTTCAGCTAATGAAAAACTGTTTTTT
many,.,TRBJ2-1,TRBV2,CASSGGRTANEQFF,TGTGCCAGCAGTGGTGGGAGGACAGCCAATGAGCAGTTCTTC
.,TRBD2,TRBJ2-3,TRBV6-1,CASSYGVRTSGMANTDTQYF,TGTGCCAGCAGTTACGGTGTTCGAACTAGCGGGATGGCTAACACAGATACGCAGTATTTT
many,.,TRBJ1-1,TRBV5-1,CASSSLQGSNTEAFF,TGCGCCAGCAGCTCCTTACAGGGATCGAACACTGAAGCTTTCTTT
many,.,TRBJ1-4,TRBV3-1,CASSQWTGTEPEKLFF,TGTGCCAGCAGCCAGTGGACCGGGACGGAACCTGAAAAACTGTTTTTT
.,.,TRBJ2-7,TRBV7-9,CASSPWGVEKKQYF,TGTGCCAGCAGCCCCTGGGGTGTGGAAAAGAAGCAGTACTTC
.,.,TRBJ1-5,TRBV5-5,CASSWGSVRDQPQHF,TGTGCCAGCAGCTGGGGATCAGTCAGAGATCAGCCCCAGCATTTT
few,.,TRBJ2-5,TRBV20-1,CSARVIGRGDRETQYF,TGCAGTGCTAGAGTTATAGGGCGGGGGGACAGGGAGACCCAGTACTTC
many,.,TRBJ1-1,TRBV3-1,CASSHSKPGLRGTEAFF,TGTGCCAGCAGCCATTCAAAACCGGGACTGCGGGGGACTGAAGCTTTCTTT
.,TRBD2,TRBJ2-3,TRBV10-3,CAIRFGTSGATDTQYF,TGTGCCATCAGATTTGGGACTAGCGGGGCCACAGATACGCAGTATTTT
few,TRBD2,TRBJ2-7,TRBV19,CASSIGSGTYEQYF,TGTGCCAGTAGTATAGGAAGCGGGACCTACGAGCAGTACTTC
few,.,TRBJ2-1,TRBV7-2,CASSFKLPGSEQFF,TGTGCCAGCAGCTTTAAACTCCCAGGCAGTGAGCAGTTCTTC
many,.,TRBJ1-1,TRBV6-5,CASSSPSLGAGTEAFF,TGTGCCAGCAGTTCCCCCAGTTTGGGGGCGGGCACTGAAGCTTTCTTT
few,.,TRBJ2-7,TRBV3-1,CASSQDRESSYEQYF,TGTGCCAGCAGCCAAGATAGGGAGTCTTCCTACGAGCAGTACTTC
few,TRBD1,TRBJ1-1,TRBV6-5,CASSYSSGQGVNTEAFF,TGTGCCAGCAGTTACTCTTCGGGACAGGGCGTTAACACTGAAGCTTTCTTT
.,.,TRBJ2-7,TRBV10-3,CAITDGTSYEQYF,TGTGCCATCACCGACGGGACCTCCTACGAGCAGTACTTC
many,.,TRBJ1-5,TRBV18,CASSHGQTNQPQHF,TGTGCCAGCTCACACGGACAGACCAATCAGCCCCAGCATTTT
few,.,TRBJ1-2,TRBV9,CASSVGEGLYGYTF,TGTGCCAGCAGCGTAGGTGAGGGCCTCTATGGCTACACCTTC
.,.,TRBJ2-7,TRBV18,CASSPSGTETYEQYF,TGTGCCAGCTCACCCTCCGGGACGGAGACCTACGAGCAGTACTTC
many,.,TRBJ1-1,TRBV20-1,CSARDYPEAFF,TGCAGTGCTAGAGATTACCCTGAAGCTTTCTTT
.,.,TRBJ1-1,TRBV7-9,CASSFPDKGRDTEALF,TGTGCCAGCAGCTTCCCGGACAAAGGGAGAGACACTGAAGCTCTCTTT
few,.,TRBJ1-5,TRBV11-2,CASSLALGSNQPQHF,TGTGCCAGCAGCTTAGCTCTCGGGAGCAATCAGCCCCAGCATTTT
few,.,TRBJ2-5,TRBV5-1,CASSLSRGIQETQYF,TGCGCCAGCAGCTTGAGCAGGGGTATCCAAGAGACCCAGTACTTC
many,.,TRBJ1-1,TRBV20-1,CSALGPRGTEAFF,TGCAGTGCTCTGGGACCTCGGGGCACTGAAGCTTTCTTT
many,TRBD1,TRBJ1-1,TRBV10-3,CAISDPGQDGTEAFF,TGTGCCATCAGTGACCCAGGACAGGACGGCACTGAAGCTTTCTTT
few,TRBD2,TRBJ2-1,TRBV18,CASSPGTSGGNWDEQFF,TGTGCCAGCTCACCCGGGACTAGCGGGGGAAACTGGGATGAGCAGTTCTTC
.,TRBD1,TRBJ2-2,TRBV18,CASNRQGEKTGELFF,TGTGCCAGCAACCGACAGGGAGAGAAAACCGGGGAGCTGTTTTTT
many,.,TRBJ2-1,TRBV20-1,CSVAAGGHYNEQFF,TGCAGTGTAGCCGCAGGGGGGCACTACAATGAGCAGTTCTTC
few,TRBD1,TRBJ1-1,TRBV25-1,CASRDSHTEAFF,TGTGCCAGCCGGGACAGCCACACTGAAGCTTTCTTT
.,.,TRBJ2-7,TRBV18,CASSPLLGSPRTHEQYF,TGTGCCAGCTCACCACTTCTAGGGAGCCCTCGGACCCACGAGCAGTACTTC
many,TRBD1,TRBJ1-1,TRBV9,CASSSGTERNTEAFF,TGTGCCAGCAGCTCCGGGACAGAAAGGAACACTGAAGCTTTCTTT
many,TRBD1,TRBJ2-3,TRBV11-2,CASSSLPGQGRTDTQYF,TGTGCCAGCAGCTCACTTCCGGGACAGGGGCGAACAGATACGCAGTATTTT
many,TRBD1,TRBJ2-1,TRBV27,CASSFGQGAENEQFF,TGTGCCAGCAGTTTTGGGCAGGGGGCTGAAAATGAGCAGTTCTTC
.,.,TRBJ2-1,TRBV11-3,CASSLNFWGNNEQFF,TGTGCCAGCAGCTTAAACTTTTGGGGCAACAATGAGCAGTTCTTC
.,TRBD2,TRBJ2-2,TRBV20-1,CSARDGASGGAVDTGELFF,TGCAGTGCTAGAGATGGGGCTAGCGGGGGGGCGGTCGACACCGGGGAGCTGTTTTTT
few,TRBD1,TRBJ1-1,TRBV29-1,CSAKTGMTEAFF,TGCAGCGCCAAGACAGGGATGACTGAAGCTTTCTTT
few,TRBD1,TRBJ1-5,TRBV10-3,CAISDGQGNSNQPQHF,TGTGCCATCAGTGACGGACAGGGAAATAGCAATCAGCCCCAGCATTTT